The next 10 T cell receptor beta chains were all read from a single sample in a study of blood T cell repertoires in COVID-19. The data were produced by immunoSEQ multiplex PCR, yet TCRdb's version contains in-frame clones alone and is incomplete. The sample carries roughly 100,000 clones, roughly four fifths recorded once. The specimen was peripheral blood. These receptors all come from a man aged 70-80 years with acute or convalescent COVID-19.

The rearrangement joins TRBV18 to TRBJ2-1, with 7 bases that match TRBD2. This CDR3 has 13 amino acids. The trim removed 6 bases at V and 5 bases at J, leaving 4 bases unmatched. CDR1 KGHSH and CDR2 LQKENI come from the germline V gene. In nucleotides, the CDR3 is TGTGCCAGCTCCCGCCTAGCGGACAATGAGCAGTTCTTC. Translated: CASSRLADNEQFF. The complete variable domain, with remaining parts taken from reference TRBV18 and TRBJ2-1, reads NAGVMQNPRHLVRRRGQEARLRCSPMKGHSHVYWYRQLPEEGLKFMVYLQKENIIDESGMPKERFSAEFPKEGPSILRIQQVVRGDSAAYFCASSRLADNEQFFGPGTRLTVL.

V and J are TRBV9 and TRBJ2-2, with 7 positions matching TRBD1. The germline gives CDR1 SGDLS, CDR2 YYNGEE. Trimming cost V 0 bases and J 2 bases; bases outside gene matches: 4. The CDR3 extends over 16 amino acids. The CDR3 spells CASSVGQGTNTGELFF. In DNA, the CDR3 is TGTGCCAGCAGCGTAGGACAGGGAACAAACACCGGGGAGCTGTTTTTT.

This clone has more than one count but fewer than ten. The chain links TRBV4-2 to TRBJ1-2; 8 bases agree with TRBD1. Germline V lookup: CDR1 LGHNA, CDR2 YNFKEQ. The CDR3 runs 15 residues. Unmatched junction bases numbered 4, after V lost 0 bases and J lost 4 bases. The CDR3 nucleotides are TGTGCCAGCAGCCAAGATCCAACAGGGGGCTATGGCTACACCTTC. Translating it yields CASSQDPTGGYGYTF.

This clone appeared once. The chain uses TRBV10-3 and TRBJ1-6; D call uncertain. Germline CDR1 ENHRY, CDR2 SYGVKD. V was pared by 7 bases and J by 5 bases, with 9 bases between. This CDR3 has 13 amino acids. The CDR3 spells CAITSANNSPLHF. As DNA, the CDR3 is TGTGCCATCACTAGCGCGAATAATTCACCCCTCCACTTT.

This chain connects TRBV18 to TRBJ2-2; a weak D match, TRBD1 (6 bases). Germline-derived CDR1 and CDR2 are KGHSH and LQKENI. The CDR3 sequence is 14 residues long. The V end was cut by 5 bases, the J end by 3 bases, with 10 bases between. The CDR3 protein is CASSDRSYTGELFF. The CDR3 nucleotides are TGTGCCAGCTCAGACAGGTCTTACACCGGGGAGCTGTTTTTT.

This chain joins TRBV6-5 and TRBJ2-7; 12 bases line up with TRBD2. Per germline, CDR1 MNHEY and CDR2 SVGAGI. CDR3 length equals 16 residues. With 4 bases clipped from V and 3 bases from J, the junction kept 7 bases outside the gene matches. CDR3 bases: TGTGCCAGCAGTTCTAGACTAGCGGGGGCCTACTACGAGCAGTACTTC. Amino acids: CASSSRLAGAYYEQYF.

The chain employs TRBV6-5 and TRBJ1-4, with D unresolved. This CDR3 region has 15 residues. The germline V gene encodes CDR1 MNHEY and CDR2 SVGAGI. The germline V and J ends were trimmed by 11 bases and 4 bases, with 20 bases remaining between them. CDR3 bases: TGTGCCGCCGGGAGTTTCACAGCTTTTAATGAAAAACTGTTTTTT. This codes for CAAGSFTAFNEKLFF.

In DNA form, the CDR3 reads TGCAGCGTCGGGGACAGGGTATATGGCTACACCTTC. Amino acid sequence: CSVGDRVYGYTF. The chain employs TRBV29-1 and TRBJ1-2; 9 bases match TRBD1. V lost 6 bases, J lost 5 bases, and 4 bases stayed unmatched. Germline CDR1 SQVTM, CDR2 ANQGSEA. The CDR3 totals 12 residues.

The chain carries TRBV29-1 and TRBJ2-3; TRBD1 matches at 7 bases. The CDR3 length is 15 residues. J gave up 5 bases and V 7 bases, and 15 bases lay outside the gene matches. CDR1 is SQVTM, CDR2 ANQGSEA, per germline. Here the CDR3 DNA reads TGCAGCGCCCAGACCGGAAATAGGGGGCTAGATACGCAGTATTTT. It translates to CSAQTGNRGLDTQYF.

This chain links TRBV7-2 with TRBJ2-7; 7 positions match TRBD2. V lost 5 bases to trimming and J lost 3 bases; unmatched junction nucleotides: 10. The CDR3 is made up of 15 amino acids. CDR1 is SGHTA and CDR2 is FQGNSA in the germline V gene. CDR3 DNA sequence: TGTGCCAGCAGCCGCTCGTGGCGGGAGAGCTACGAGCAGTACTTC. Encoded protein: CASSRSWRESYEQYF.